A single sample is the source of the 27 T cell receptor beta chains below, sequenced in a study of T cells in Graves' hyperthyroidism and ophthalmopathy. RNA transcripts were the template for amplifying TCR beta CDR3 regions. The HTBI primer set drove a first-round RT-PCR of the TCR CDR3. One entry per CDR3 protein results from TCRdb running MiXCR on the multiplex PCR reads. The sample has about 510,000 distinct CDR3 sequences; 14% are singletons. What was sequenced was blood. These TCRs come from a woman aged 40 to 50 with Graves' hyperthyroidism.

This clonotype occurred many times. The chain is built from TRBV6-1 and TRBJ2-5; 8 bases fit TRBD1. V was pared by 5 bases and J by 5 bases, with 10 bases of the junction left unmatched. The CDR3 sequence is 15 residues long. The germline V gene encodes CDR1 MNHNS and CDR2 SASEGT. This chain's CDR3 is CASSLQDRVVETQYF. The CDR3 DNA follows: TGTGCCAGCAGTTTACAGGACAGGGTTGTGGAGACCCAGTACTTC.

This clonotype was seen repeatedly, ten times or more. This chain connects TRBV2 to TRBJ1-2; D remains unclear. Looked up from germline, CDR1 is SNHLY and CDR2 is FYNNEI. Trimming removed 0 bases from V and 4 bases from J, with 21 bases in between. This CDR3 has 18 amino acids. The CDR3 region has the DNA TGTGCCAGCAGTGAAGCGCTTAAGGTTGGCCGTAGATCCTATGGCTACACCTTC. As protein: CASSEALKVGRRSYGYTF.

This clonotype was recorded many times. The CDR3 DNA follows: TGTGCCAGCAGCATCCTAGGGGGGATTACGGACAATGAGCAGTTCTTC. It encodes CASSILGGITDNEQFF. V gene TRBV7-9 combines with J gene TRBJ2-1; D may correspond to TRBD1 or TRBD2 (6 bases each). Germline V gene lookup returns CDR1 SEHNR and CDR2 FQNEAQ (reference sequence). The CDR3 contains 16 residues. V dropped 5 bases and J dropped 5 bases, with 19 bases sitting between them.

This clonotype occurred many times. The chain carries TRBV11-1 and TRBJ2-1; D possibly corresponds to TRBD2 (5 bases). The CDR3 covers 17 residues. Germline V CDR1 and CDR2: SGHAT, FQDESV (reference sequence). The V end was cut by 1 base, the J end by 0 bases, with 13 bases between. This chain's CDR3 is CASSLVAGRPSYNEQFF. DNA for the CDR3: TGTGCCAGCAGCTTAGTCGCGGGCCGACCCTCCTACAATGAGCAGTTCTTC.

This clonotype was seen many times. The chain recombines TRBV2 with TRBJ2-3; D may be TRBD1 (6 bases). Trimming cost V 3 bases and J 5 bases, with 9 bases left between them. The CDR3 sequence is 13 residues long. Germline-derived CDR1 and CDR2 are SNHLY and FYNNEI. CDR3 region: CASSDQGKDTQYF. The CDR3 region has the DNA TGTGCCAGCAGTGACCAGGGGAAAGATACGCAGTATTTT.

This clonotype was recorded at least ten times. This sequence joins TRBV11-1 and TRBJ1-1, with no clear D. The CDR3 covers 13 residues. Germline loops: CDR1 SGHAT, CDR2 FQDESV (reference sequence). Trimming shortened V by 6 bases and J by 4 bases, and 12 bases separated the two germline ends. CDR3 nucleotides: TGTGCCAGCAGTCCTGTCTTGGGCACTGAAGCTTTCTTT. Its protein product is CASSPVLGTEAFF.

There are a few counts of this clonotype. No conserved phenylalanine or tryptophan ends this CDR3, so it is likely a read error. The chain recombines TRBV10-3 with TRBJ1-5; D possibly corresponds to TRBD1 (5 bases). V gave up 0 bases and J gave up 2 bases, with 5 bases separating them. Germline V gives CDR1 ENHRY, CDR2 SYGVKD. This CDR3 spans 14 amino acids. In nucleotides, the CDR3 is TGTGCCATCAGTGAGTCACAGGGCAATCAGCCCCAGCATCTT. It is translated as CAISESQGNQPQHL.

In the case of this clonotype: The junction and the germline gene differ at one end; a read error may be behind it. V and J are TRBV2 and TRBJ1-2; D remains unclear. Germline V gene data show CDR1 as SNHLY and CDR2 as FYNNEI. The CDR3 loop spans 13 amino acids. The CDR3 DNA sequence: TGTGCCAGCACCGCGGGCCCCAACTATGACTACACCTTC. This translates into CASTAGPNYDYTF. Filled out from reference TRBV2 and TRBJ1-2, the complete variable domain reads EPEVTQTPSHQVTQMGQEVILRCVPISNHLYFYWYRQILGQKVEFLVSFYNNEISEKSEIFDDQFSVERPDGSNFTLKIRSTKLEDSAMYFCASTAGPNYDYTFGSGTRLTVV.

This clonotype was found a few times. This chain uses TRBV3-1 with TRBJ1-3; the D gene is possibly TRBD1 (5 bases). Germline CDR1 is LGHDT and CDR2 is YNNKEL (reference sequence). V lost 0 bases to trimming and J lost 2 bases, with 14 bases between them. The CDR3 consists of 17 residues. The CDR3 loop is CASSQDRLRGTGNTIYF. CDR3 in DNA: TGTGCCAGCAGCCAAGATAGGCTTCGGGGGACTGGAAACACCATATATTTT.

This clonotype showed up many times. CDR3 loop: CASSPDGWAGGQGEQFF. As DNA, the CDR3 is TGTGCCAGCAGCCCTGATGGTTGGGCGGGAGGGCAAGGTGAGCAGTTCTTC. The chain employs TRBV7-2 and TRBJ2-1; 9 bases line up with TRBD2. The CDR3 contains 17 residues. V lost 5 bases to trimming and J lost 9 bases; unmatched junction nucleotides: 17. The germline V gene encodes CDR1 SGHTA and CDR2 FQGNSA.

This chain connects TRBV5-8 to TRBJ2-3, with 9 bases fitting TRBD2. The CDR3 length is 16 residues. CDR1 is SGHTS, CDR2 YDEGEE, per germline. Trimming at V came to 7 bases and at J to 0 bases, leaving 9 bases not matched to a gene. The DNA for the CDR3 is TGTGCCAGCCGCTCCAGGACTAGCGAGAGCACAGATACGCAGTATTTT. Amino acid sequence: CASRSRTSESTDTQYF.

This clonotype was picked up many times. The rearrangement joins TRBV7-9 to TRBJ2-7; TRBD1 matches at 7 bases. Unmatched junction bases numbered 31, after V lost 5 bases and J lost 6 bases. CDR3 length: 21 residues. Germline loops: CDR1 SEHNR, CDR2 FQNEAQ (reference sequence). For the CDR3, the DNA is TGTGCCAGCAGCCTTATAAGTCCTTTCGTAAGACCGGGACAGACGCTTTTCGAGCAGTACTTC. This encodes CASSLISPFVRPGQTLFEQYF.

The V and J genes are TRBV29-1 and TRBJ2-7, with TRBD2 matching 13 bases. The CDR3 consists of 14 residues. Germline CDR1 SQVTM, CDR2 ANQGSEA. With V trimmed by 6 bases and J by 7 bases, 9 bases remained unmatched. The CDR3 spells CSVTSGRAGHEQYF. The CDR3 bases are TGCAGCGTAACTAGCGGGAGGGCCGGGCATGAGCAGTACTTC.

This clonotype was picked up many times. The rearrangement joins TRBV20-1 to TRBJ2-3, with no clear D. Per germline, CDR1 DFQATT and CDR2 SNEGSKA (reference sequence). Trimming removed 5 bases at V and 2 bases at J, with 5 bases between. The CDR3 contains 11 residues. CDR3: CSAPFTDTQYF. In DNA form, the CDR3 reads TGCAGTGCTCCGTTCACAGATACGCAGTATTTT.

This clonotype was counted ten times or more. The chain uses TRBV28 and TRBJ1-1; D is undetermined. Trimming pared 5 bases from V and 2 bases from J, leaving 15 bases between. CDR3 size: 15 residues. Germline V gene lookup returns CDR1 MDHEN and CDR2 SYDVKM. CDR3 coding DNA: TGTGCCAGCAGTCCCCGCGGCAGCCCTAACACTGAAGCTTTCTTT. Translated: CASSPRGSPNTEAFF.

This clonotype showed up many times. V gene TRBV6-2 or TRBV6-3 combines with J gene TRBJ2-3, with 8 bases identical to TRBD2. CDR3 length equals 15 residues. V shed 4 bases, J shed 5 bases, and the junction held 8 bases outside the gene matches. Per germline, CDR1 MNHEY and CDR2 SVGEGT. The CDR3 coding sequence is TGTGCCAGCAGTTTTGGGACTAGTATTCGAGATACGCAGTATTTT. It yields the protein CASSFGTSIRDTQYF.

The genes are TRBV3-1 and TRBJ2-1, with 11 nucleotides matching TRBD1. With 4 bases clipped from V and 8 bases from J, the junction kept 10 bases outside the gene matches. From germline, CDR1 is LGHDT and CDR2 YNNKEL (reference sequence). The CDR3 runs to 16 residues. The CDR3 loop reads CASSREWGTGGYEQFF. The CDR3 nucleotides read TGTGCCAGCAGCCGCGAATGGGGGACAGGGGGGTATGAGCAGTTCTTC.

The sample holds many counts of this clonotype. The V and J genes are TRBV28 and TRBJ2-7; 15 bases agree with TRBD2. CDR3 size: 16 residues. Germline V gene lookup returns CDR1 MDHEN and CDR2 SYDVKM. Trimming took 6 bases from V and 0 from J; bases not matched to a gene: 3. CDR3 in DNA: TGTGCCAGCAGCTCGGGACTAGCGGGAGGCTCCTACGAGCAGTACTTC. Translating gives CASSSGLAGGSYEQYF.

The sample holds many counts of this clonotype. The chain links TRBV3-1 to TRBJ2-3; 14 bases align to TRBD2. The germline CDR1 and CDR2 sequences are LGHDT and YNNKEL (reference sequence). Losses at the gene ends were 2 bases for V and 3 bases for J; bases not matched to a gene: 7. The CDR3 spans 18 residues. CDR3 residues: CASSQRKGLAGETDTQYF. For the CDR3, the DNA is TGTGCCAGCAGCCAACGAAAGGGACTAGCGGGAGAAACAGATACGCAGTATTTT.

This clonotype was recorded at least ten times. V is TRBV2 and J is TRBJ2-5; 9 nucleotides line up with TRBD1. With V trimmed by 9 bases and J by 2 bases, 7 bases remained unmatched. Germline V gene data show CDR1 as SNHLY and CDR2 as FYNNEI. The CDR3 has 14 residues. For the CDR3, the DNA is TGTGCCAGTGGGGGTGGGACAGGGCAAGAGACCCAGTACTTC. Translated: CASGGGTGQETQYF.

This clonotype appeared a few times. The V gene is TRBV7-8, the J gene TRBJ1-2; D unclear. Trimming pared 5 bases from V and 5 bases from J, leaving 9 bases between. Germline CDR1 and CDR2: SGHVS and FQNEAQ. The CDR3 spans 12 residues. The CDR3 region is CASSHLGYGYTF. In DNA form, the CDR3 reads TGTGCCAGCAGCCATCTAGGGTATGGCTACACCTTC.

This clonotype was picked up many times. DNA for the CDR3: TGCGCCAGCAGCCAGGGGACAGAGTCTAAGGAGACCCAGTACTTC. This encodes CASSQGTESKETQYF. V usage is TRBV5-1 and J usage is TRBJ2-5; 7 bases match TRBD1. J gave up 5 bases and V 4 bases, and 11 bases lay outside the gene matches. Germline V gene sequence: CDR1 SGHRS, CDR2 YFSETQ. The length of the CDR3 is 15 residues.

This clonotype showed up just a few times. The conserved phenylalanine or tryptophan is not found at the CDR3 terminus, so this likely reflects a read error. The V call is TRBV10-2, the J call TRBJ1-5; 7 nucleotides line up with TRBD1. The germline CDR1 and CDR2 sequences are WSHSY and SAAADI. This CDR3 has 14 amino acids. The V gene end was trimmed by 0 bases and the J gene end by 8 bases; junction bases not matched to a gene: 4. The CDR3 region has the DNA TGCGCCAGCAGTGAGTCGGGCAGGGGGGAGCCCCAGCATCTT. It codes for CASSESGRGEPQHL.

The V gene is TRBV10-3, the J gene TRBJ1-3; the D gene is possibly TRBD1 (5 bases). CDR3 size: 11 residues. V lost 3 bases, J lost 13 bases, and 10 bases lay in between. CDR1 is ENHRY and CDR2 is SYGVKD in the germline V gene. The CDR3 region is CAISDGGTIYF. The CDR3 DNA sequence: TGTGCCATCAGTGATGGGGGTACGATATATTTT.

V and J are TRBV20-1 and TRBJ2-2; 9 bases match TRBD2. Unmatched junction bases numbered 9, after V lost 7 bases and J lost 6 bases. The CDR3 consists of 14 residues. Germline V gene sequence: CDR1 DFQATT, CDR2 SNEGSKA (reference sequence). The CDR3 DNA sequence: TGCAGTGTTGCGGCGGGAGGGTCGTCCGGGGAGCTGTTTTTT. Protein sequence: CSVAAGGSSGELFF.

This clonotype was found many times. The V and J genes are TRBV3-1 and TRBJ2-1; D is uncertain. The CDR3 is made up of 14 amino acids. V lost 1 base to trimming and J lost 5 bases, with 9 bases between them. Germline V gene sequence: CDR1 LGHDT, CDR2 YNNKEL (reference sequence). CDR3 sequence (DNA): TGTGCCAGCAGCCAAGCTTACACCAACAATGAGCAGTTCTTC. This encodes CASSQAYTNNEQFF.

This clonotype was counted ten times or more. The chain has TRBV29-1 and TRBJ2-7; D perhaps matches TRBD2 (6 bases). The CDR3 length is 14 residues. V dropped 5 bases and J dropped 4 bases, with 18 bases sitting between them. The germline V gene has CDR1 SQVTM and CDR2 ANQGSEA. The CDR3 DNA sequence: TGCAGCGTTCAAAATTGGGCAGGGAGGTACGAGCAGTACTTC. Translating it yields CSVQNWAGRYEQYF.